A single TCR beta chain is shown here with its context. Primers: 60 Vbeta forward and 13 Jbeta reverse. Sequencing used immunoSEQ multiplex PCR; TCRdb keeps in-frame clones, though not all of them. Found here are over 100,000 clones, almost 70% of them singletons; the top ten hold roughly 9%. The sample comes from a study of cytomegalovirus exposure and HLA in healthy donors. For the study at large: A preliminary data release comprised about 85 million unique TCRs obtained from HLA-typed donors.

V lost 6 bases and J lost 2, with 21 bases in between. The germline CDR1 and CDR2 sequences are SGHKS and YYEKEE (reference sequence). The CDR3 covers 17 residues. J is TRBJ1-3 and V is TRBV5-5; TRBD1 might be the D (6 bases). Sequenced sample: PBMCs. The TCR comes from a man aged 30 to 45 in good health and CMV-seropositive. The CDR3 region has the DNA TGTGCCAGCACCGTCCACAGGGTCCCTCCTCCTGGAAACACCATATATTTT. It is translated as CASTVHRVPPPGNTIYF.